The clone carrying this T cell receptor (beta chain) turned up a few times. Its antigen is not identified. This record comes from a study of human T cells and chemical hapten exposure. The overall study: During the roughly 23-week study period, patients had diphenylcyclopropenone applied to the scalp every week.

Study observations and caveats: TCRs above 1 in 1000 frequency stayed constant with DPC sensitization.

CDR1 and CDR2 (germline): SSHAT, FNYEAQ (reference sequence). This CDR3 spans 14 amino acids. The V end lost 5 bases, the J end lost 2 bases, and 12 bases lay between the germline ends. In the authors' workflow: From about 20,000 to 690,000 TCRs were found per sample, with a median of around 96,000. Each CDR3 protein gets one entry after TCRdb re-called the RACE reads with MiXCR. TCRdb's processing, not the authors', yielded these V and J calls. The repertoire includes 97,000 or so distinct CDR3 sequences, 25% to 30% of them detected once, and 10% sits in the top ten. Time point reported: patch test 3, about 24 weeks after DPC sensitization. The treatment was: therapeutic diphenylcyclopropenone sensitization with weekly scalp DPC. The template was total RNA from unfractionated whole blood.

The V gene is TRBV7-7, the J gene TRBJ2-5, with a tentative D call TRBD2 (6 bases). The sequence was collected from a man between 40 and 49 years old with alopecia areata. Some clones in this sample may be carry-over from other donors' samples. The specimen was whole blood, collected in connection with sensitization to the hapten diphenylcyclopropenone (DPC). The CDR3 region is CASSLGTHQETQYF. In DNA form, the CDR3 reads TGTGCCAGCAGCCTCGGGACTCATCAAGAGACCCAGTACTTC.